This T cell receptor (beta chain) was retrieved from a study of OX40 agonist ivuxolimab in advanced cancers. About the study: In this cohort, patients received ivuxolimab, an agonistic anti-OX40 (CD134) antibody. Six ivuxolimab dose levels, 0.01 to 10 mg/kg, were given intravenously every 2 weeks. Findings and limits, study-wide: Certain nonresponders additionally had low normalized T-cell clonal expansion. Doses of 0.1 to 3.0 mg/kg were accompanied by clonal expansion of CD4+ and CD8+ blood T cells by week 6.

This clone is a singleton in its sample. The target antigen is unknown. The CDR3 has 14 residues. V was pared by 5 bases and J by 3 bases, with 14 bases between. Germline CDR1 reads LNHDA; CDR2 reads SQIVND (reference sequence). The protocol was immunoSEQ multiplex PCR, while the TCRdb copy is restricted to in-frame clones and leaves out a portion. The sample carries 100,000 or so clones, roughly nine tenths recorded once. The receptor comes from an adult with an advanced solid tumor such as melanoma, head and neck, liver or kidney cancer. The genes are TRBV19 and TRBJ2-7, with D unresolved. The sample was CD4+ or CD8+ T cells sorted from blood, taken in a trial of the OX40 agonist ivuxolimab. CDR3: CASSPSPPNYEQYF. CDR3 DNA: TGTGCCAGTAGTCCGAGCCCCCCCAACTACGAGCAGTACTTC.